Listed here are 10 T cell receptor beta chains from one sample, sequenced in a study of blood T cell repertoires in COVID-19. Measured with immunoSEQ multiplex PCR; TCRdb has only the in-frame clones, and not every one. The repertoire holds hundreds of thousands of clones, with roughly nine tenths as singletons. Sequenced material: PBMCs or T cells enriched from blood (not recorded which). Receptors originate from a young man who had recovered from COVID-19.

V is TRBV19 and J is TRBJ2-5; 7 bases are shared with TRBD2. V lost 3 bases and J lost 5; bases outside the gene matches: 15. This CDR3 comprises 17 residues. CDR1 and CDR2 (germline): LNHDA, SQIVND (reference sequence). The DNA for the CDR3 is TGTGCCAGTAGTATGCCCAAAGCGGGGCTCGGTCATGAGACCCAGTACTTC. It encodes CASSMPKAGLGHETQYF.

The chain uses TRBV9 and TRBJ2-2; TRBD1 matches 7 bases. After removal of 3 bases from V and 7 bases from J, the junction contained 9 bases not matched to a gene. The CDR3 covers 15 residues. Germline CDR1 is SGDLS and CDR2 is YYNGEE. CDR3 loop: CASSGGGAGIGELFF. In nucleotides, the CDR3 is TGTGCCAGCAGCGGAGGGGGCGCGGGTATCGGGGAGCTGTTTTTT. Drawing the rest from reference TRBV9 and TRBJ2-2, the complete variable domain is DSGVTQTPKHLITATGQRVTLRCSPRSGDLSVYWYQQSLDQGLQFLIQYYNGEERAKGNILERFSAQQFPDLHSELNLSSLELGDSALYFCASSGGGAGIGELFFGEGSRLTVL.

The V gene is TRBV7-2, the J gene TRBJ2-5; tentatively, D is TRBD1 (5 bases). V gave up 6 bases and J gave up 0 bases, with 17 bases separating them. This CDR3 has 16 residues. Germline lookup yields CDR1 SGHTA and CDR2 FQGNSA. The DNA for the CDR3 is TGTGCCAGCAGTAAAGGACGAGACAGCTACCAAGAGACCCAGTACTTC. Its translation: CASSKGRDSYQETQYF.

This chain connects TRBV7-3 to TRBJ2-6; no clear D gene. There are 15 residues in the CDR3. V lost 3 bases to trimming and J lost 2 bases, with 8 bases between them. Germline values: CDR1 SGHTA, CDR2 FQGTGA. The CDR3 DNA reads TGTGCCAGCAGCTTCCTAAACCCTGGGGCCAACGTCCTGACTTTC. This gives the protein CASSFLNPGANVLTF.

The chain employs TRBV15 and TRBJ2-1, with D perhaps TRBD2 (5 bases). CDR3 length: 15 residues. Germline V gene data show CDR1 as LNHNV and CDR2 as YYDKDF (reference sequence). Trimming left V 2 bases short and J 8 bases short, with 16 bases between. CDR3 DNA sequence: TGTGCCACCAGCAGATTGGACTCCCAAGGCGATGAGCAGTTCTTC. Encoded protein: CATSRLDSQGDEQFF.

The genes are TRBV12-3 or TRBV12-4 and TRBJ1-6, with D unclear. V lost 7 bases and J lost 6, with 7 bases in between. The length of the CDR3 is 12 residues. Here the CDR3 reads CASTELNSPLHF. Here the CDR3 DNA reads TGTGCCAGCACGGAGCTTAATTCACCCCTCCACTTT.

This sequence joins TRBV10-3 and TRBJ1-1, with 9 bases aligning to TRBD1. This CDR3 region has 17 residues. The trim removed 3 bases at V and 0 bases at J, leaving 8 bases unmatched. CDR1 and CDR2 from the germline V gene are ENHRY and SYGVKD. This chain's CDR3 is CAISDLQGAALNTEAFF. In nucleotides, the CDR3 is TGTGCCATCAGTGACCTACAGGGGGCGGCGCTGAACACTGAAGCTTTCTTT.

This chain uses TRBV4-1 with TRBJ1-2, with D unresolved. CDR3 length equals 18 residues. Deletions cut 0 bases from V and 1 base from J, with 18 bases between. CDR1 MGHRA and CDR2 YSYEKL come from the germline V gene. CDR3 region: CASSQDRLRVGNNYGYTF. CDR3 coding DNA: TGCGCCAGCAGCCAAGACCGACTCCGGGTAGGAAATAACTATGGCTACACCTTC.

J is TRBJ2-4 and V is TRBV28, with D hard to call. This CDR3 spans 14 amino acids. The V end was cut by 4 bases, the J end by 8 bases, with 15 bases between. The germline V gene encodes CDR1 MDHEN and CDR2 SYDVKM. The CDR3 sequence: CASSSTSTVDIQYF. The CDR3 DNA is TGTGCCAGCAGTTCCACCTCGACTGTTGACATTCAGTACTTC. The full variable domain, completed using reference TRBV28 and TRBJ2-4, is DVKVTQSSRYLVKRTGEKVFLECVQDMDHENMFWYRQDPGLGLRLIYFSYDVKMKEKGDIPEGYSVSREKKERFSLILESASTNQTSMYLCASSSTSTVDIQYFGAGTRLSVL.

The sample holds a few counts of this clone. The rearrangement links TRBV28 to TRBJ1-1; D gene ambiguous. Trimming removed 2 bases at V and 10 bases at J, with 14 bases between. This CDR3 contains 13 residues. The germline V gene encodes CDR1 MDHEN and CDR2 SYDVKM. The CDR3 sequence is CASSLDGVSGAFF. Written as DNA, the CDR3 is TGTGCCAGCAGTTTAGACGGGGTGTCAGGAGCTTTCTTT.